This TCR beta chain was found in a study of T-cell reconstitution after alpha-beta-depleted transplantation in children (dated by TCRdb to about 2016). In the study overall: The study quantitatively tracked T-cell immune reconstitution after TCRalphabeta/CD19-depleted allogeneic hematopoietic cell transplantation in children using TCR repertoire profiling.

From cysteine to phenylalanine, the CDR3 is 13 amino acids long. Kept here is only the CDR3 DNA, which spans 39 bases and is read in frame from base 1. The junction shows trimming of 4 bases on V and 7 bases on J, and the gene matches do not reach 3 bases of it. Library preparation employed PCR. This sample was sequenced with an Illumina HiSeq 2500. Molecular barcoding was employed in the preparation of TCR libraries, with unique molecular identifiers being used to normalize TCRbeta repertoire quantification. TCRdb applied fastp at Q25 and MiXCR to the public reads, then kept only in-frame beta chains. Each entry is one CDR3 protein sequence, shown with its most common DNA and genes. This sample lists roughly 300,000 distinct CDR3 sequences; 9.5% to 10% were detected once. The ten biggest clones cover about a tenth of the sample. Notes on this clonotype: No cognate antigen has been identified for it. No base qualities exist here, and no much larger clone lies one base off it.

The chain is encoded by TRBV12-3 or TRBV12-4 joined to TRBJ1-2, with 10 bases in between that match TRBD1. This specimen consisted of PBMCs from the stem cell graft donor, obtained from the stem cell graft. This clonotype originated in a human donor who donated a stem cell graft to a child with SCID. The CDR3 in this case is CASSSDRGLGYTF. The DNA sequence is as follows: TGTGCCAGCAGTTCCGACAGGGGGCTTGGCTACACCTTC.